These 21 T cell receptor beta chains originate from one sample sequenced in a study of T cells after yellow fever vaccination. TCRdb analysed the 5' RACE reads with MiXCR anew, one entry per CDR3 protein. The repertoire holds some 160,000 distinct CDR3 sequences, with over 7% as singletons. The source was CD8+ T cells sorted from PBMCs, collected 45 days after the yellow fever booster vaccination. These receptors were collected from a man aged 18-30 years who received the YFV17D yellow fever vaccine.

The chain links TRBV11-3 to TRBJ2-1; perhaps TRBD2 as D (6 bases). The CDR3 contains 17 residues. Germline V gene data show CDR1 as SGHNT and CDR2 as YENEEA. V was pared by 4 bases and J by 2 bases, with 18 bases between. DNA of the CDR3: TGTGCCAGCAGCTCCCCCGACGGGGGACGGACCTACAATGAGCAGTTCTTC. Translating it yields CASSSPDGGRTYNEQFF.

This clonotype was counted a few times. The V call is TRBV6-5, the J call TRBJ2-5; 7 bases line up with TRBD2. J lost 9 bases, V lost 5 bases, and 12 bases had no gene match. The CDR3 spans 14 residues. In germline, CDR1 is MNHEY, CDR2 SVGAGI. CDR3 DNA sequence: TGTGCCAGCAGTATTGGAGGGGACTATCGGTCCCAGTACTTC. Translation: CASSIGGDYRSQYF.

V usage is TRBV12-3 or TRBV12-4 and J usage is TRBJ1-3; 8 bases match TRBD1. The CDR3 runs to 16 residues. Trimming at V came to 6 bases and at J to 0 bases, leaving 7 bases not matched to a gene. In DNA, the CDR3 is TGTGCCAGCAGAGGCCTCAGGGGGCTCTCTGGAAACACCATATATTTT. Translation gives CASRGLRGLSGNTIYF.

A few counts support this clonotype. The chain has TRBV4-3 and TRBJ2-3; TRBD2 matches 9 bases. This CDR3 comprises 16 residues. V shed 3 bases, J shed 2 bases, and the junction held 6 bases outside the gene matches. CDR1 is LGHNA and CDR2 is YSLEER in the germline V gene. This chain's CDR3 is CASSHTGGGDTDTQYF. CDR3 nucleotide sequence: TGCGCCAGCAGCCACACGGGCGGGGGGGACACAGATACGCAGTATTTT.

The CDR3 sequence: CASGFIVAGDTGELFF. The CDR3 DNA follows: TGTGCTAGTGGTTTTATCGTAGCGGGGGACACCGGGGAGCTGTTTTTT. The rearrangement joins TRBV12-5 to TRBJ2-2; 9 positions agree with TRBD2. Germline CDR1 LGHNT, CDR2 FRNRAP. There are 16 residues in the CDR3. V lost 3 bases to trimming and J lost 3 bases; unmatched junction nucleotides: 5.

This clonotype was seen repeatedly, ten times or more. The chain carries TRBV30 and TRBJ2-5, with D perhaps TRBD1 (6 bases). From germline, CDR1 is GTSNPN and CDR2 SVGIG (reference sequence). The CDR3 has 13 amino acids. V was cut by 2 bases and J by 3 bases, with 10 bases left in between. The CDR3 is CAWSLQGEETQYF. In DNA form, the CDR3 reads TGTGCCTGGAGTTTACAGGGAGAAGAGACCCAGTACTTC.

This clonotype occurred a few times. As DNA, the CDR3 is TGTGCCAGCAGCTACGGGACAGGGTTAAACACCATATATTTT. Translated, it gives CASSYGTGLNTIYF. The chain couples TRBV4-2 to TRBJ1-3, with 9 positions matching TRBD1. Trimming at V came to 5 bases and at J to 6 bases, leaving 5 bases not matched to a gene. From germline, CDR1 is LGHNA and CDR2 YNFKEQ. The CDR3 totals 14 residues.

The V and J genes are TRBV5-4 and TRBJ2-1, with D unclear. The V end was cut by 0 bases, the J end by 5 bases, with 9 bases between. The CDR3 sequence is 14 residues long. The V gene's germline CDR1 is SGHNT and CDR2 YYREEE (reference sequence). This CDR3 reads CASSLGDLNNEQFF. DNA of the CDR3: TGTGCCAGCAGCTTGGGGGATCTCAACAATGAGCAGTTCTTC.

This clonotype was observed at least ten times. The chain joins TRBV3-1 to TRBJ2-4, with 12 bases fitting TRBD2. There are 16 residues in the CDR3. CDR1 LGHDT and CDR2 YNNKEL come from the germline V gene (reference sequence). V trimming: 4 bases; J trimming: 6 bases; junction bases outside the gene matches: 7. This chain's CDR3 is CASSPQTSGGSNIQYF. The CDR3 DNA reads TGTGCCAGCAGCCCGCAGACTAGCGGGGGATCAAACATTCAGTACTTC.

Only a few counts were recorded for this clonotype. CDR3 loop: CSASGGSSYEQYF. The DNA of the CDR3 is TGCAGTGCTAGCGGGGGCAGCTCCTACGAGCAGTACTTC. The rearrangement uses TRBV20-1 and TRBJ2-7; TRBD1 or TRBD2 may be the D gene (6 bases each). The CDR3 consists of 13 residues. V dropped 3 bases and J dropped 0 bases, with 9 bases sitting between them. Germline V gives CDR1 DFQATT, CDR2 SNEGSKA (reference sequence).

The chain recombines TRBV3-1 with TRBJ2-5; D is ambiguous. Germline V gene sequence: CDR1 LGHDT, CDR2 YNNKEL (reference sequence). Between the trimmed V and J ends, which lost 2 bases and 5 bases, there was a span of 6 bases. CDR3 size: 12 residues. Here the CDR3 reads CASSQPHETQYF. In DNA, the CDR3 is TGTGCCAGCAGCCAACCGCACGAGACCCAGTACTTC.

This clonotype showed up many times. The chain has TRBV20-1 and TRBJ2-3; D is unresolved. V was cut by 3 bases and J by 2 bases, with 9 bases left in between. CDR1 is DFQATT, CDR2 SNEGSKA, per germline (reference sequence). This CDR3 region has 13 residues. CDR3 coding DNA: TGCAGTGCTAGGGGTAGGAACACAGATACGCAGTATTTT. It codes for CSARGRNTDTQYF.

This clonotype was picked up a small number of times. The chain carries TRBV28 and TRBJ2-1; D may be TRBD2 (6 bases). This CDR3 region has 13 residues. CDR1 MDHEN and CDR2 SYDVKM come from the germline V gene. V gave up 5 bases and J gave up 3 bases, with 8 bases separating them. Here the CDR3 DNA reads TGTGCCAGCAGTACGGGACTCTACAATGAGCAGTTCTTC. It codes for CASSTGLYNEQFF.

This sequence joins TRBV27 and TRBJ1-1; D gene unclear. The V end was cut by 4 bases, the J end by 6 bases, with 18 bases between. Per the germline V gene, CDR1 is MNHEY and CDR2 is SMNVEV (reference sequence). CDR3 length equals 15 residues. The DNA for the CDR3 is TGTGCCAGCAGTTCCGGGGTTTACATGGCCTCTGAAGCTTTCTTT. Encoded protein: CASSSGVYMASEAFF.

The V gene is TRBV20-1, the J gene TRBJ2-7, with TRBD2 matching over 7 bases. Germline CDR1 reads DFQATT; CDR2 reads SNEGSKA (reference sequence). Germline trimming cut 1 base from V and 0 bases from J; bases unmatched to any gene: 6. The CDR3 extends over 15 amino acids. CDR3 amino acids: CSARAPAGHSYEQYF. CDR3 nucleotide sequence: TGCAGTGCTAGAGCGCCAGCGGGGCACTCCTACGAGCAGTACTTC.

A few counts support this clonotype. The J gene is TRBJ1-2, the V gene TRBV20-1; D possibly corresponds to TRBD1 (6 bases). Trimming stripped 1 base from V and 3 bases from J, with 15 bases between. The CDR3 has 15 amino acids. The V gene's germline CDR1 is DFQATT and CDR2 SNEGSKA (reference sequence). This CDR3 is CSARVFTDSHYGYTF. In DNA, the CDR3 is TGCAGTGCTAGAGTATTTACGGACAGCCACTATGGCTACACCTTC.

The V gene is TRBV7-9, the J gene TRBJ2-1; TRBD1 aligns across 7 bases. From germline, CDR1 is SEHNR and CDR2 FQNEAQ (reference sequence). The CDR3 has 14 residues. Trimming at V came to 9 bases and at J to 1 base, leaving 6 bases not matched to a gene. CDR3 in DNA: TGTGCCAGTCTGGGACAGCAGTCCTACAATGAGCAGTTCTTC. This gives the protein CASLGQQSYNEQFF.

The J gene is TRBJ2-7, the V gene TRBV29-1; either TRBD1 or TRBD2 may fit D (6 bases each). V shed 6 bases and J shed 2 bases, with 11 bases lying between them. There are 12 residues in the CDR3. Looked up from germline, CDR1 is SQVTM and CDR2 is ANQGSEA. The CDR3 DNA reads TGCAGCGTGGGGGGCTGGGCCTACGAGCAGTACTTC. Protein: CSVGGWAYEQYF.

The chain links TRBV7-9 to TRBJ2-1; no clear D. The CDR3 consists of 12 residues. With 11 bases removed from V and 9 bases from J, the gap between germline ends came to 17 bases. CDR1 and CDR2 (germline): SEHNR, FQNEAQ (reference sequence). The CDR3 here is CAVGRRVSEQFF. The CDR3 DNA sequence: TGTGCCGTAGGCCGTCGGGTCAGTGAGCAGTTCTTC.

This rearrangement joins TRBV5-4 to TRBJ2-5; D is perhaps TRBD1 (6 bases). Germline CDR1 SGHNT, CDR2 YYREEE (reference sequence). Trimming pared 4 bases from V and 2 bases from J, leaving 12 bases between. This CDR3 has 14 amino acids. The CDR3 reads CASSMQGFQETQYF. In DNA, the CDR3 is TGTGCCAGCAGCATGCAGGGGTTTCAAGAGACCCAGTACTTC.

J is TRBJ2-2 and V is TRBV4-1, with 9 bases fitting TRBD2. The ends lost 6 bases at V and 6 bases at J; junction bases unmatched: 11. Germline CDR1 reads MGHRA; CDR2 reads YSYEKL. CDR3 length: 16 residues. CDR3 DNA sequence: TGCGCCAGCAGTGGGCGGGGGGGGGAATTGGCCGGGGAGCTGTTTTTT. This sequence encodes CASSGRGGELAGELFF.